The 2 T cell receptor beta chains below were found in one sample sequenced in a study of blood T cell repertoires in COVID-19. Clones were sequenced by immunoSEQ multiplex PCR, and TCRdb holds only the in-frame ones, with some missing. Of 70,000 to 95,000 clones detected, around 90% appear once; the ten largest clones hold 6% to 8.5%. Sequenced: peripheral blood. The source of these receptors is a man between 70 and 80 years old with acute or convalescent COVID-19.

CDR3 protein: CASSWTGQETQYF. CDR3 in DNA: TGCGCCAGCAGCTGGACAGGGCAAGAGACCCAGTACTTC. The V and J genes are TRBV5-1 and TRBJ2-5; 8 bases fit TRBD1. Germline V gene data show CDR1 as SGHRS and CDR2 as YFSETQ. V was pared by 3 bases and J by 2 bases, with 0 bases of the junction left unmatched. The CDR3 is made up of 13 amino acids. The variable domain in full, with the rest retrieved from reference TRBV5-1 and TRBJ2-5, is KAGVTQTPRYLIKTRGQQVTLSCSPISGHRSVSWYQQTPGQGLQFLFEYFSETQRNKGNFPGRFSGRQFSNSRSEMNVSTLELGDSALYLCASSWTGQETQYFGPGTRLLVL.

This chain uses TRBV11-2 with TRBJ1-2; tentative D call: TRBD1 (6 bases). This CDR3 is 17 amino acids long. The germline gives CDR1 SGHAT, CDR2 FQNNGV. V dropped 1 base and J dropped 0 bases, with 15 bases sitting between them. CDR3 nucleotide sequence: TGTGCCAGCAGCTTAGGTTACAGGGTAACAGCTAACTATGGCTACACCTTC. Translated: CASSLGYRVTANYGYTF.